These 25 T cell receptor beta chains share one sample of origin, sequenced in a study of shared clonotypes between healthy human individuals. TCRdb's copy holds only in-frame clones and misses some; the assay was immunoSEQ multiplex PCR. This table holds under 2,000,000 clones, 85% to 95% found once. Positively selected for CCR7, the CD45RO-negative cells used as naive CD8 cells excluded terminally differentiated effector memory CD45RA+ cells. Sample: naive CD8+ T cells sorted from blood. These receptors originate from a man aged 18-30 years in good health.

The chain recombines TRBV7-9 with TRBJ1-1; a possible D gene is TRBD1 (5 bases). The CDR3 extends over 13 amino acids. V was cut by 7 bases and J by 5 bases, with 14 bases left in between. The germline V gene has CDR1 SEHNR and CDR2 FQNEAQ (reference sequence). The CDR3 is CASTWQGWTEAFF. CDR3 in DNA: TGTGCCAGCACCTGGCAGGGCTGGACTGAAGCTTTCTTT.

The chain employs TRBV7-9 and TRBJ2-7, with 12 positions matching TRBD2. The CDR3 totals 15 residues. Germline CDR1 reads SEHNR; CDR2 reads FQNEAQ (reference sequence). V was pared by 3 bases and J by 4 bases, with 4 bases of the junction left unmatched. CDR3 coding DNA: TGTGCCAGCAGCTTCGGACTAGCGGGACTTTACGAGCAGTACTTC. Protein product: CASSFGLAGLYEQYF.

V gene TRBV7-9 combines with J gene TRBJ2-2, with D possibly TRBD1 on 6 matching bases. Germline V CDR1 and CDR2: SEHNR, FQNEAQ (reference sequence). The CDR3 totals 14 residues. V was shortened by 5 bases and J by 7 bases, with 14 bases between the two germline ends. CDR3 residues: CASSPYRAVGELFF. CDR3 in DNA: TGTGCCAGCAGCCCGTACAGGGCCGTCGGGGAGCTGTTTTTT.

The gene calls are TRBV4-3 and TRBJ2-7; TRBD2 matches at 9 bases. Looked up from germline, CDR1 is LGHNA and CDR2 is YSLEER. The CDR3 runs to 17 residues. J lost 5 bases, V lost 1 base, and 12 bases had no gene match. This CDR3 reads CASSQGPPGREGDEQYF. In nucleotides, the CDR3 is TGCGCCAGCAGCCAAGGGCCGCCCGGGCGGGAGGGTGACGAGCAGTACTTC.

The chain uses TRBV7-6 and TRBJ1-4; D remains ambiguous. V was cut by 1 base and J by 7 bases, with 4 bases left in between. This CDR3 spans 12 amino acids. CDR1 SGHVS and CDR2 FNYEAQ come from the germline V gene. CDR3 sequence: CASSLDGEKLFF. DNA of the CDR3: TGTGCCAGCAGCTTAGATGGTGAAAAACTGTTTTTT.

The chain joins TRBV4-3 to TRBJ2-4; D unresolved. The CDR3 spans 14 residues. Trimming left V 0 bases short and J 6 bases short, with 9 bases between. CDR1 and CDR2 (germline): LGHNA, YSLEER. DNA of the CDR3: TGCGCCAGCAGCCAAGATGTAGGACCAAACATTCAGTACTTC. It codes for CASSQDVGPNIQYF.

The chain employs TRBV7-6 and TRBJ2-7; tentative D call: TRBD2 (5 bases). This CDR3 region has 12 residues. The germline CDR1 and CDR2 sequences are SGHVS and FNYEAQ. The V end was cut by 5 bases, the J end by 6 bases, with 11 bases between. The CDR3 coding sequence is TGTGCCAGCAGCCCCAGCGGAATCGAGCAGTACTTC. It codes for CASSPSGIEQYF. The variable domain in full, with the rest retrieved from reference TRBV7-6 and TRBJ2-7, is GAGVSQSPRYKVTKRGQDVALRCDPISGHVSLYWYRQALGQGPEFLTYFNYEAQQDKSGLPNDRFSAERPEGSISTLTIQRTEQRDSAMYRCASSPSGIEQYFGPGTRLTVT.

This clone has a single count. This chain connects TRBV11-2 to TRBJ2-3, with 8 bases lining up with TRBD2. The CDR3 runs 17 residues. The trim removed 0 bases at V and 2 bases at J, leaving 7 bases unmatched. The germline V gene has CDR1 SGHAT and CDR2 FQNNGV. CDR3 residues: CASSLDRSGSPTDTQYF. The CDR3, as DNA: TGTGCCAGCAGCTTAGATAGGAGCGGGAGTCCCACAGATACGCAGTATTTT.

Note on this clone: The same CDR3 also results from other DNA sequences found in this sample. The chain recombines TRBV18 with TRBJ2-7; TRBD2 matches at 8 bases. V shed 3 bases, J shed 3 bases, and the junction held 1 base outside the gene matches. The CDR3 spans 13 residues. Germline CDR1 KGHSH, CDR2 LQKENI. The CDR3 here is CASSPRGGYEQYF. The CDR3 bases are TGTGCCAGCTCACCTCGGGGGGGCTACGAGCAGTACTTC.

The V call is TRBV7-2, the J call TRBJ2-7, with D perhaps being TRBD1 or TRBD2 (6 bases each). The CDR3 covers 15 residues. The germline V gene encodes CDR1 SGHTA and CDR2 FQGNSA. Deletions cut 2 bases from V and 4 bases from J, with 15 bases between. CDR3 amino acids: CASSLHRDFRYEQYF. Written as DNA, the CDR3 is TGTGCCAGCAGCTTACACAGGGACTTTCGTTACGAGCAGTACTTC. Supplemented by reference TRBV7-2 and TRBJ2-7, the full variable domain reads GAGVSQSPSNKVTEKGKDVELRCDPISGHTALYWYRQSLGQGLEFLIYFQGNSAPDKSGLPSDRFSAERTGGSVSTLTIQRTQQEDSAVYLCASSLHRDFRYEQYFGPGTRLTVT.

This clone is a singleton in its sample. A junction end diverges from the germline sequence, so it may reflect a read error. This sequence joins TRBV30 and TRBJ2-1; D ambiguous. The CDR3 contains 13 residues. Germline V lookup: CDR1 GTSNPN, CDR2 SVGIG (reference sequence). The CDR3 DNA reads as TGTGCCTGGAGTGTCCCCAACTACGATGAGCAGTTCTTC. The encoded protein is CAWSVPNYDEQFF.

V is TRBV19 and J is TRBJ1-6, with unresolved D. The CDR3 is made up of 12 amino acids. V lost 1 base and J lost 8, with 3 bases in between. Germline V CDR1 and CDR2: LNHDA, SQIVND (reference sequence). CDR3 residues: CASSIVDSPLHF. Here the CDR3 DNA reads TGTGCCAGTAGTATAGTCGATTCACCCCTCCACTTT.

This clone was recorded once. The CDR3 coding sequence is TGTGCCAGCATACCAGTAAGCACAGATACGCAGTATTTT. It is translated as CASIPVSTDTQYF. The chain combines TRBV2 with TRBJ2-3; D unclear. Deletions cut 7 bases from V and 0 bases from J, with 8 bases between. CDR1 and CDR2 from the germline V gene are SNHLY and FYNNEI. The CDR3 covers 13 residues.

Only a few counts were recorded for this clone. V and J are TRBV5-1 and TRBJ1-1; D ambiguous. Trimming pared 0 bases from V and 0 bases from J, leaving 6 bases between. The CDR3 contains 14 residues. Germline assignment: CDR1 SGHRS and CDR2 YFSETQ. In DNA, the CDR3 is TGCGCCAGCAGCTTGGAACCGCTGAACACTGAAGCTTTCTTT. Residues: CASSLEPLNTEAFF.

This sequence joins TRBV9 and TRBJ2-7; 7 nucleotides match TRBD2. Looked up from germline, CDR1 is SGDLS and CDR2 is YYNGEE. The V and J ends lost 1 base and 4 bases, in that order; junction bases with no gene match: 11. The CDR3 covers 16 residues. CDR3 region: CASSVTSGGGRYEQYF. DNA for the CDR3: TGTGCCAGCAGCGTAACTTCTGGCGGGGGAAGATACGAGCAGTACTTC.

Note on this clone: The sample has other DNA sequences that encode this CDR3 too. The chain carries TRBV7-6 and TRBJ2-7, with D possibly matching TRBD1 (6 bases). This CDR3 region has 14 residues. Trimming took off 2 bases at V and 3 bases at J, with 11 bases between the two ends. Germline loops: CDR1 SGHVS, CDR2 FNYEAQ. The CDR3 region is CASSLTPDSYEQYF. Here the CDR3 DNA reads TGTGCCAGCAGCTTAACCCCGGACAGCTACGAGCAGTACTTC.

This clone was seen a single time. This sequence joins TRBV10-3 and TRBJ1-1, with D uncertain. The length of the CDR3 is 14 residues. In germline, CDR1 is ENHRY, CDR2 SYGVKD. The V and J ends lost 3 bases and 4 bases respectively, with 12 bases between them. CDR3 sequence: CAISERSWGTEAFF. The CDR3 bases are TGTGCCATCAGTGAAAGGTCGTGGGGCACTGAAGCTTTCTTT.

This sequence joins TRBV2 and TRBJ2-7, with D possibly being TRBD1 (6 bases). Per the germline V gene, CDR1 is SNHLY and CDR2 is FYNNEI. Trimming cost V 3 bases and J 2 bases, with 11 bases left between them. CDR3 length: 14 amino acids. This chain's CDR3 is CASSDMAGAYEQYF. Written as DNA, the CDR3 is TGTGCCAGCAGTGATATGGCAGGGGCCTACGAGCAGTACTTC.

The gene calls are TRBV7-9 and TRBJ1-1, with no clear D. This CDR3 region has 12 residues. The V gene lost 5 bases and the J gene lost 5 bases, with 9 bases spanning the gap. The V gene's germline CDR1 is SEHNR and CDR2 FQNEAQ (reference sequence). The CDR3 is CASSLPGTEAFF. The CDR3 DNA reads TGTGCCAGCAGCCTTCCCGGGACTGAAGCTTTCTTT.

CDR3 bases: TGTGCCAGCAGCGTCACGCGAGATACGCAGTATTTT. It yields the protein CASSVTRDTQYF. The chain links TRBV5-4 to TRBJ2-3; D not certain. V lost 4 bases to trimming and J lost 5 bases, with 8 bases between them. Germline-derived CDR1 and CDR2 are SGHNT and YYREEE (reference sequence). The CDR3 is made up of 12 amino acids.

J is TRBJ2-7 and V is TRBV10-3; D remains ambiguous. V was shortened by 10 bases and J by 2 bases, with 12 bases between the two germline ends. The CDR3 loop spans 12 amino acids. Germline CDR1 and CDR2: ENHRY and SYGVKD. The CDR3 nucleotides read TGTGCCACCGGGCCCAAAACCTACGAGCAGTACTTC. Translated, it gives CATGPKTYEQYF.

The rearrangement joins TRBV13 to TRBJ1-2; no firm D call. CDR1 and CDR2 (germline): PRHDT, FYEKMQ (reference sequence). CDR3 length equals 12 residues. V was cut by 5 bases and J by 4 bases, with 8 bases left in between. CDR3 sequence (DNA): TGTGCCAGCAGCCCTGGGTCCTATGGCTACACCTTC. The encoded protein is CASSPGSYGYTF.

The CDR3: CASSSAGLPGYEQFF. The CDR3 DNA reads TGTGCCAGCAGCTCGGCGGGACTCCCTGGATATGAGCAGTTCTTC. This sequence joins TRBV9 and TRBJ2-1, with TRBD2 as a possible D gene (6 bases). With 4 bases removed from V and 8 bases from J, the gap between germline ends came to 19 bases. The CDR3 is 15 residues long. Germline lookup yields CDR1 SGDLS and CDR2 YYNGEE.

This chain links TRBV27 with TRBJ2-7; TRBD1 agrees at 9 bases. The CDR3 has 15 amino acids. The junction had 12 bases not matched to a gene; V was cut back by 7 bases and J by 5 bases. The V gene's germline CDR1 is MNHEY and CDR2 SMNVEV (reference sequence). CDR3 DNA: TGTGCCAGCACCGACCACAGGGGGCTAAGTAACGAGCAGTACTTC. Translation gives CASTDHRGLSNEQYF.

This rearrangement joins TRBV19 to TRBJ1-6, with 7 bases fitting TRBD1. The CDR3 consists of 16 residues. Trimming at V came to 7 bases and at J to 7 bases, leaving 13 bases not matched to a gene. The germline V gene has CDR1 LNHDA and CDR2 SQIVND (reference sequence). CDR3 sequence reads: CASTGTASLPNSPLHF. The CDR3 region has the DNA TGTGCCAGTACCGGGACAGCGTCCCTTCCAAATTCACCCCTCCACTTT.